This paragraph covers one T cell receptor (beta chain) sequence. Germline CDR1 is SEHNR and CDR2 is FQNEAQ (reference sequence). V gave up 5 bases and J gave up 4 bases; unmatched junction bases: 7. The CDR3 length is 15 residues. The sample comes from a study of blood T cell repertoires in COVID-19. About the research overall: Nucleic acid was either cDNA or gDNA, and it came from T cells, B-cell-depleted T cells, or PBMCs.

Clones were read by immunoSEQ multiplex PCR, and TCRdb kept only the in-frame ones, dropping some. The data contain about 300,000 clones, less than 90% of them singletons. The genes are TRBV7-9 and TRBJ2-2, with 7 bases that match TRBD2. The sequence was obtained from a human donor in a cohort sampled during active COVID-19. The sample consisted of peripheral blood. CDR3 sequence: CASSPQLAITGELFF. The DNA for the CDR3 is TGTGCCAGCAGCCCGCAACTAGCGATCACCGGGGAGCTGTTTTTT.